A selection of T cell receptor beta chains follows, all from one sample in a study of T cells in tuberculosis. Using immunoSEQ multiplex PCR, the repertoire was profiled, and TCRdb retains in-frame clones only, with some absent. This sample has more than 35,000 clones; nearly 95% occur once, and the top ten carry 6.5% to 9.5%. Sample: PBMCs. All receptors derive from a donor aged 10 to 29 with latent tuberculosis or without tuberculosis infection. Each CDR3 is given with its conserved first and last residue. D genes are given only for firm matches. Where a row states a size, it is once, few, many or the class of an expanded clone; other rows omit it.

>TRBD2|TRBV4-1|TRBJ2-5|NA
CASSLLAGGPADETQYF
TGCGCCAGCAGCCTACTAGCGGGAGGGCCGGCGGATGAGACCCAGTACTTC
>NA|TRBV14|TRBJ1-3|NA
CASSQGQRNTIYF
TGTGCCAGCAGCCAAGGGCAGAGAAACACCATATATTTT
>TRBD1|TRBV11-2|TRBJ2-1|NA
CASSLVPQGAFNEQFF
TGTGCCAGCAGCTTAGTTCCCCAGGGGGCGTTCAATGAGCAGTTCTTC
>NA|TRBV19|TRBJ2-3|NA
CASRSQESTDTQYF
TGTGCCAGTAGGTCACAGGAGAGCACAGATACGCAGTATTTT
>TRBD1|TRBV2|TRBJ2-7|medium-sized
CASTGGGWTGGYEQYF
TGTGCCAGCACCGGAGGCGGCTGGACAGGGGGTTACGAGCAGTACTTC
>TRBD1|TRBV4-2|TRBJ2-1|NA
CASSPAGQGIYNEQFF
TGTGCCAGCAGCCCGGCGGGACAGGGGATCTACAATGAGCAGTTCTTC
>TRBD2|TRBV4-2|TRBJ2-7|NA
CASSQETDLILAAPYEQYF
TGTGCCAGCAGCCAAGAGACGGATTTAATCCTAGCGGCTCCCTACGAGCAGTACTTC
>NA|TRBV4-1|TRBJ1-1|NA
CASSFDRNTEAFF
TGCGCCAGCAGCTTTGACAGGAACACTGAAGCTTTCTTT
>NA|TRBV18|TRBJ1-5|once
CASSPMGAGQGQPQHF
TGTGCCAGCTCACCAATGGGGGCAGGGCAAGGTCAGCCCCAGCATTTT
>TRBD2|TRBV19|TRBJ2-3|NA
CASSTPKTSGRASERADTQYF
TGTGCCAGTAGTACACCGAAGACTAGCGGGAGGGCCTCTGAACGAGCCGATACGCAGTATTTT
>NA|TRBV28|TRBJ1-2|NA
CAIVGAGSYGYTF
TGTGCAATTGTGGGGGCAGGTAGCTATGGCTACACCTTC
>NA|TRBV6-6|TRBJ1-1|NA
CASGRVNTEAFF
TGTGCCAGCGGGAGGGTGAACACTGAAGCTTTCTTT
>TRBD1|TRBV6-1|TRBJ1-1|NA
CASSEEGTGAALGAFF
TGTGCCAGCAGTGAAGAAGGGACAGGGGCGGCCCTCGGGGCTTTCTTT
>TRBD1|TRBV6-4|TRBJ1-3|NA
CASSERDRHHSGNTIYF
TGTGCCAGCAGTGAACGGGACAGGCATCACTCTGGAAACACCATATATTTT
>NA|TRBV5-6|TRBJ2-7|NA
CASSRENSLEQYF
TGTGCCAGCAGCCGTGAAAACAGCCTCGAGCAGTACTTC
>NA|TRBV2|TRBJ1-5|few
CASSDLDQPQHF
TGTGCCAGCAGTGATTTAGATCAGCCCCAGCATTTT
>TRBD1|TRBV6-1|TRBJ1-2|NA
CASSLSTGATF
TGTGCCAGCAGCCTCTCAACAGGGGCCACCTTC
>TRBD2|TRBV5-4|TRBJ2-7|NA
CASSPFGRPYEQYF
TGTGCCAGCAGCCCCTTCGGGAGGCCCTACGAGCAGTACTTC
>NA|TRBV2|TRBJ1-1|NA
CASSANPNTEAFF
TGTGCCAGCAGTGCTAACCCGAACACTGAAGCTTTCTTT
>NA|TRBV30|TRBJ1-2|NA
CAWSVRQEWTF
TGTGCCTGGAGTGTACGACAGGAATGGACCTTC
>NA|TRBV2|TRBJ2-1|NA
CASKGGGNEQFF
TGTGCCAGCAAGGGGGGGGGCAATGAGCAGTTCTTC
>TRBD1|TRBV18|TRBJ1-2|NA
CASSFGTENYGYTF
TGTGCCAGCTCATTCGGGACAGAAAACTATGGCTACACCTTC
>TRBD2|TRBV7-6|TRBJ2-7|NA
CASSLGLAGGYEQYF
TGTGCCAGCAGCTTAGGCTTGGCGGGAGGGTACGAGCAGTACTTC
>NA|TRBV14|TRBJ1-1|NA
CASSQVHGDTEAFF
TGTGCCAGCAGCCAAGTCCACGGGGACACTGAAGCTTTCTTT
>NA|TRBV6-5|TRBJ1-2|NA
CASMGVDGYTF
TGTGCCAGCATGGGAGTGGATGGCTACACCTTC
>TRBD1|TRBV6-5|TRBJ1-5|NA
CASSQGTVNQPQHF
TGTGCCAGCAGTCAAGGGACAGTCAATCAGCCCCAGCATTTT
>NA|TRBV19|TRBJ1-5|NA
CASTGGRENQPQHF
TGTGCCAGTACTGGGGGCAGGGAGAATCAGCCCCAGCATTTT
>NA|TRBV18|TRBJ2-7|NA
CASSPPMIGQGSSYEQYF
TGTGCCAGCTCACCACCGATGATTGGGCAGGGTTCCTCCTACGAGCAGTACTTC
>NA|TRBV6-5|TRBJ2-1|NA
CASRSVNEQFF
TGTGCCAGCAGGTCAGTGAATGAGCAGTTCTTC
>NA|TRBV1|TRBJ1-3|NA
CTGNTIYF
TGCACCGGCAACACCATATATTTT
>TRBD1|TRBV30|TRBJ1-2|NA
CAKTGTGGVDGYTF
TGTGCCAAAACAGGGACAGGGGGCGTGGATGGCTACACCTTC
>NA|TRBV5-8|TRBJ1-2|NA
CASSLAEGWDGYTF
TGTGCCAGCAGCTTGGCCGAGGGATGGGATGGCTACACCTTC
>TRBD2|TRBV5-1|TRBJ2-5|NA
CASSSTPLAGGQETQYF
TGCGCCAGCAGCTCGACCCCACTAGCGGGAGGGCAAGAGACCCAGTACTTC
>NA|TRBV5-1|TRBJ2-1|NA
CASSRAKSSYNEQFF
TGCGCCAGCAGCCGCGCTAAAAGCTCCTACAATGAGCAGTTCTTC
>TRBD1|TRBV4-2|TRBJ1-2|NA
CASSPGQGRYGYTF
TGTGCCAGCAGCCCAGGACAGGGACGATATGGCTACACCTTC
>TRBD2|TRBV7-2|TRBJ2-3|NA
CASSSPWLAGTDTQYF
TGTGCCAGCAGCTCTCCGTGGCTAGCGGGCACAGATACGCAGTATTTT
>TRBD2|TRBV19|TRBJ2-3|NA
CASTSGGGTDTQYF
TGTGCCAGTACGAGCGGGGGTGGCACAGATACGCAGTATTTT